The clone carrying this T cell receptor beta chain was seen a handful of times. No antigen is known for it. This sample is part of a study of T-cell memory formation after mild COVID-19. Study information: Each donor largely had its own TCR clusters. The study, taken as a whole, reports: Contracting clones localized mainly to CM and EM when CD4+ and mainly to EMRA when CD8+. Among clones contracting day 15 to 85, CD4/CD8 was balanced, whereas later expanders leaned CD4+.

V dropped 6 bases and J dropped 5 bases, with 13 bases sitting between them. The CDR3 extends over 13 amino acids. 5'RACE with constant-segment primers yielded barcoded, UMI-tagged TCR alpha and TCR beta cDNA libraries. MiXCR was run by TCRdb on the 5' RACE reads, yielding one entry per CDR3 protein. The table includes around 530,000 distinct CDR3 sequences, roughly 21% detected once. The V gene is TRBV12-3 or TRBV12-4, the J gene TRBJ1-2; D perhaps matches TRBD1 (6 bases). The sequenced sample was PBMCs or a T cell subset sorted from them (not recorded which). The receptor was isolated from an adult woman who had mild COVID-19 (a few samples of this study predate the infection). Cell type and time point are not known. CDR3 residues: CASRQGIEYGYTF. Written as DNA, the CDR3 is TGTGCCAGCAGACAGGGTATAGAGTATGGCTACACCTTC.